One T cell receptor (beta chain) is described in this entry. The antigen is not known. V shed 10 bases and J shed 6 bases, with 15 bases lying between them. Looked up from germline, CDR1 is MNHNY and CDR2 is SVGAGI (reference sequence). The CDR3 has 12 amino acids. These data are taken from a study of STAT3 mutations in large granular lymphocyte leukemia. Study-level background: Immunosuppressive therapy was given to more than half of T-LGLL patients.

Points from the study as a whole: In T-cell large granular lymphocyte leukemia, about half of patients showed multiple immunodominant subclonotypes.

TCRdb's table, derived via immunoSEQ multiplex PCR, lists solely in-frame clones and lacks some. The data show about 3,700 clones, 30% to 40% seen once. The TCR sequence derives from a man aged 55-75 years with T-cell large granular lymphocyte leukemia. Some clones in this sample may be carry-over from other donors' samples. The chain has TRBV6-6 and TRBJ1-2; no definite D call. The sequencing input was peripheral blood mononuclear cells. The CDR3 reads CATYRADDGYTF. DNA of the CDR3: TGTGCCACTTACCGGGCCGACGATGGCTACACCTTC.